This entry lists 22 T cell receptor beta chains sequenced from one sample in a study of control samples from healthy donors and cancer patients (dated by TCRdb to the early 2020s). The protocol used for the library was the immunoSEQ multiplex PCR assay. Drawn from immuneACCESS, this table holds only the in-frame rearrangements with V and J called that TCRdb kept. Clones are partly lost; checked studies trace under half to an unresolved V gene and leave the rest unexplained. The sample table contains under 200,000 clones; only one count was recorded for roughly 91% of them. Approximately 1.4% of the sample comes from the top ten. The source material was blood. The receptors shown here come from a woman aged 25 to 45 in good health.

In its sample, this clone was seen a few times. The V call is TRBV6-1, the J call TRBJ1-1, with a tentative D call TRBD1 (6 bases). This CDR3 spans 14 amino acids. Trimming left V 2 bases short and J 1 base short, with 8 bases between. Per germline, CDR1 MNHNS and CDR2 SASEGT. CDR3 nucleotide sequence: TGTGCCAGCAGTGAAAGGACAGAGAACACTGAAGCTTTCTTT. Translating it yields CASSERTENTEAFF.

This clone has only one observation. The chain couples TRBV28 to TRBJ1-5; the D gene is possibly TRBD1 (6 bases). This CDR3 spans 14 amino acids. Germline assignment: CDR1 MDHEN and CDR2 SYDVKM. Trimming shortened V by 2 bases and J by 4 bases, and 9 bases separated the two germline ends. This CDR3 reads CASSLRGRNQPQHF. The CDR3, as DNA: TGTGCCAGCAGTTTAAGGGGGAGGAATCAGCCCCAGCATTTT.

Notes on this clone: The sample contains more than one DNA sequence encoding this CDR3. The rearrangement uses TRBV4-3 and TRBJ2-6; D gene unclear. Germline lookup yields CDR1 LGHNA and CDR2 YSLEER. CDR3 length: 16 amino acids. V dropped 0 bases and J dropped 0 bases, with 6 bases sitting between them. The CDR3 here is CASSQETGSGANVLTF. CDR3 nucleotide sequence: TGCGCCAGCAGCCAAGAAACGGGCTCTGGGGCCAACGTCCTGACTTTC.

A remark on this clone: The same CDR3 can be traced to other DNA sequences in this sample. DNA for the CDR3: TGTGCCAGCAGCTTGGCGGGGAACACTGAAGCTTTCTTT. It codes for CASSLAGNTEAFF. The chain carries TRBV5-6 and TRBJ1-1; D is unresolved. The ends were cut back, 0 bases at V and 1 base at J, with 4 bases in the middle. In germline, CDR1 is SGHDT, CDR2 YYEEEE. The CDR3 has 13 residues.

Note on this clone: At the DNA level, this CDR3 is encoded by other sequences in the same sample as well. The rearrangement links TRBV5-6 to TRBJ2-2; the D gene is possibly TRBD1 (6 bases). CDR3 size: 13 residues. V was trimmed by 5 bases and J by 2 bases, leaving 7 bases between them. Germline CDR1 reads SGHDT; CDR2 reads YYEEEE. CDR3 in amino acids: CASRDSNTGELFF. CDR3 DNA: TGTGCCAGCAGGGACAGTAACACCGGGGAGCTGTTTTTT.

The rearrangement links TRBV6-2 or TRBV6-3 to TRBJ1-6; weak D call: TRBD1 (5 bases). Trimming took off 2 bases at V and 10 bases at J, with 12 bases between the two ends. Germline CDR1 reads MNHEY; CDR2 reads SVGEGT. CDR3 length: 14 residues. The CDR3 loop is CASSYDSGFSPLHF. CDR3 DNA sequence: TGTGCCAGCAGTTACGATTCAGGGTTCTCACCCCTCCACTTT.

The DNA for the CDR3 is TGCGCCAGCAGTCAATCGGTTGACAGCTCCCCCCTCTCTGGGGCCAACGTCCTGACTTTC. Protein: CASSQSVDSSPLSGANVLTF. V usage is TRBV23-1 and J usage is TRBJ2-6; TRBD1 might be the D (5 bases). TRBV23-1 counts as an open reading frame of uncertain function. The CDR3 consists of 20 residues. The V and J ends lost 0 bases and 0 bases respectively, with 18 bases between them.

This chain links TRBV6-5 with TRBJ1-2; 7 positions agree with TRBD1. The V gene's germline CDR1 is MNHEY and CDR2 SVGAGI. Unmatched junction bases numbered 8, after V lost 3 bases and J lost 4 bases. This CDR3 has 15 amino acids. The CDR3 loop reads CASSYDDRVIYGYTF. DNA for the CDR3: TGTGCCAGCAGTTATGACGACAGGGTTATCTATGGCTACACCTTC.

The chain recombines TRBV11-3 with TRBJ2-3; D not certain. The germline CDR1 and CDR2 sequences are SGHNT and YENEEA. V was shortened by 1 base and J by 5 bases, with 1 base between the two germline ends. The CDR3 totals 11 residues. The DNA for the CDR3 is TGTGCCAGCAGCTTAGGAGATACGCAGTATTTT. Translated, it gives CASSLGDTQYF.

V and J are TRBV19 and TRBJ1-1; 9 bases fit TRBD1. This CDR3 comprises 14 residues. Germline V gene lookup returns CDR1 LNHDA and CDR2 SQIVND (reference sequence). J lost 1 base, V lost 6 bases, and 3 bases had no gene match. CDR3 nucleotide sequence: TGTGCCAGTAGCCCGGACAGGGGGAACACTGAAGCTTTCTTT. It is translated as CASSPDRGNTEAFF.

V gene TRBV3-1 (or the pseudogene TRBV3-2) combines with J gene TRBJ1-5; TRBD1 agrees at 9 bases. This CDR3 has 16 residues. V gave up 1 base and J gave up 0 bases; unmatched junction bases: 1. Germline V gene lookup returns CDR1 LGHDT and CDR2 YNNKEL (reference sequence). The CDR3 DNA is TGTGCCAGCAGCCAAGGGGGACAGGGTAGCAATCAGCCCCAGCATTTT. Protein product: CASSQGGQGSNQPQHF.

The chain couples TRBV6-2 or TRBV6-3 to TRBJ1-2; TRBD1 aligns across 7 bases. The J segment lost 8 bases and the V segment lost 2 bases, leaving 5 bases of the junction unmatched. Germline V gene lookup returns CDR1 MNHEY and CDR2 SVGEGT. This CDR3 spans 13 amino acids. CDR3 nucleotides: TGTGCCAGCAGTTACCGGGACAGTTCAGGCTACACCTTC. Its protein is CASSYRDSSGYTF.

J is TRBJ1-1 and V is TRBV7-8, with TRBD1 as a possible D gene (6 bases). Trimming took 1 base from V and 0 from J, leaving 12 bases between them. The V gene's germline CDR1 is SGHVS and CDR2 FQNEAQ. This CDR3 is 16 amino acids long. The CDR3 bases are TGTGCCAGCAGCTTAGGGGGTCCAGGGGTGAACACTGAAGCTTTCTTT. Amino acids: CASSLGGPGVNTEAFF. Filled out from reference TRBV7-8 and TRBJ1-1, the complete variable domain reads GAGVSQSPRYKVAKRGQDVALRCDPISGHVSLFWYQQALGQGPEFLTYFQNEAQLDKSGLPSDRFFAERPEGSVSTLKIQRTQQEDSAVYLCASSLGGPGVNTEAFFGQGTRLTVV.

The rearrangement links TRBV6-2 or TRBV6-3 to TRBJ1-6; no definite D call. The CDR3 has 15 amino acids. Germline V lookup: CDR1 MNHEY, CDR2 SVGEGT. Trimming took 0 bases from V and 7 from J, leaving 10 bases between them. This chain's CDR3 is CASSYSISVNSPLHF. The CDR3, as DNA: TGTGCCAGCAGTTACTCGATATCTGTGAATTCACCCCTCCACTTT.

V gene TRBV18 combines with J gene TRBJ1-1, with 11 positions matching TRBD1. The CDR3 runs 17 residues. The V and J ends lost 0 bases and 3 bases, in that order; junction bases with no gene match: 6. Germline CDR1 and CDR2: KGHSH and LQKENI. This CDR3 is CASSPPGTGGLDTEAFF. The CDR3 region has the DNA TGTGCCAGCTCACCACCCGGGACAGGGGGTTTGGACACTGAAGCTTTCTTT.

This chain links TRBV7-6 with TRBJ1-2; 7 bases fit TRBD1. This CDR3 comprises 15 residues. Germline V gives CDR1 SGHVS, CDR2 FNYEAQ. Trimming removed 0 bases from V and 4 bases from J; junction bases left unmatched: 5. CDR3 region: CASSLARQGGYGYTF. The CDR3, as DNA: TGTGCCAGCAGCTTAGCGCGTCAGGGGGGCTATGGCTACACCTTC.

The chain couples TRBV6-2 or TRBV6-3 to TRBJ2-3, with 11 bases that match TRBD2. Trimming at V came to 5 bases and at J to 2 bases, leaving 9 bases not matched to a gene. Per germline, CDR1 MNHEY and CDR2 SVGEGT. The CDR3 contains 17 residues. Here the CDR3 DNA reads TGTGCCAGCAGTAATAGACTAGCGGGAATTTCCACAGATACGCAGTATTTT. It translates to CASSNRLAGISTDTQYF.

This chain links TRBV7-2 with TRBJ2-1; D might be TRBD2 (6 bases). The CDR3 loop spans 16 amino acids. Germline V lookup: CDR1 SGHTA, CDR2 FQGNSA. Trimming shortened V by 5 bases and J by 0 bases, and 14 bases separated the two germline ends. Written as DNA, the CDR3 is TGTGCCAGCAGCCTCGGTAGCGGAAGCTCCTACAATGAGCAGTTCTTC. Its translation is CASSLGSGSSYNEQFF.

The chain uses TRBV19 and TRBJ2-1, with 8 bases identical to TRBD1. The length of the CDR3 is 15 residues. With V trimmed by 1 base and J by 5 bases, 4 bases remained unmatched. Germline V gives CDR1 LNHDA, CDR2 SQIVND (reference sequence). CDR3 protein: CASSIVPTGDNEQFF. The DNA for the CDR3 is TGTGCCAGTAGTATAGTTCCGACAGGGGACAATGAGCAGTTCTTC.

The rearrangement links TRBV11-1 to TRBJ2-1; D is perhaps TRBD1 or TRBD2 (5 bases each). The CDR3 totals 15 residues. The V gene lost 1 base and the J gene lost 4 bases, with 11 bases spanning the gap. Germline CDR1 reads SGHAT; CDR2 reads FQDESV (reference sequence). The CDR3 region is CASSLGGSLYNEQFF. In DNA, the CDR3 is TGTGCCAGCAGCTTAGGGGGGAGCCTTTACAATGAGCAGTTCTTC.

The genes are TRBV5-3 and TRBJ1-1; 8 nucleotides line up with TRBD1. TRBV5-3 is given ORF status, its function remaining uncertain. This CDR3 has 14 amino acids. Losses at the gene ends were 1 base for V and 3 bases for J; bases not matched to a gene: 2. Here the CDR3 reads CARSLQGADTEAFF. CDR3 nucleotide sequence: TGTGCCAGAAGCTTGCAGGGGGCGGACACTGAAGCTTTCTTT.

This clone has only one observation. V usage is TRBV30 and J usage is TRBJ1-1, with D possibly matching TRBD1 (5 bases). There are 11 residues in the CDR3. The germline CDR1 and CDR2 sequences are GTSNPN and SVGIG (reference sequence). Trimming removed 2 bases from V and 12 bases from J, with 13 bases in between. The CDR3 nucleotides read TGTGCCTGGAGTCCCCGCAGGGCGACTTTCTTT. Its translation: CAWSPRRATFF.